This record concerns one T cell receptor beta chain sequence. This sample is drawn from a study of cytomegalovirus exposure and HLA in healthy donors. Germline V gene data show CDR1 as LGHNA and CDR2 as YNFKEQ. There are 15 residues in the CDR3. Between the trimmed V and J ends, which lost 1 base and 10 bases, there was a span of 19 bases. The PCR had 60 Vbeta and 13 Jbeta primers. Sequencing used immunoSEQ multiplex PCR; TCRdb keeps in-frame clones, though not all of them. The sample has approximately 87,000 clones; almost 85% are singletons. The receptor's source is a young woman in good health and CMV-seropositive. Sequenced input: PBMCs. This chain connects TRBV4-2 to TRBJ1-1; a possible D gene is TRBD1 (5 bases). This chain's CDR3 is CASSQGVAGPGRAFF. The CDR3 DNA follows: TGTGCCAGCAGCCAAGGAGTTGCGGGACCGGGGAGAGCTTTCTTT.